Sequencing of this TCR beta chain was carried out in a study of cytomegalovirus exposure and HLA in healthy donors. With 60 Vbeta and 13 Jbeta primers, the PCR was carried out. Sequencing was performed with immunoSEQ multiplex PCR; in TCRdb, only in-frame clones are kept and a portion is missing. The sample contains over 90,000 clones, over 65% of which appear only once. The germline CDR1 and CDR2 sequences are MNHEY and SMNVEV (reference sequence). V lost 6 bases, J lost 3 bases, and 11 bases lay in between. The CDR3 has 13 amino acids. The sequence was obtained from a man aged 40-55 years in good health and CMV-seronegative. Sequences were obtained from PBMCs. The chain uses TRBV27 and TRBJ1-1, with D unclear. This CDR3 is CASSSVRYTEAFF. In nucleotides, the CDR3 is TGTGCCAGCAGCTCTGTGAGATACACTGAAGCTTTCTTT.